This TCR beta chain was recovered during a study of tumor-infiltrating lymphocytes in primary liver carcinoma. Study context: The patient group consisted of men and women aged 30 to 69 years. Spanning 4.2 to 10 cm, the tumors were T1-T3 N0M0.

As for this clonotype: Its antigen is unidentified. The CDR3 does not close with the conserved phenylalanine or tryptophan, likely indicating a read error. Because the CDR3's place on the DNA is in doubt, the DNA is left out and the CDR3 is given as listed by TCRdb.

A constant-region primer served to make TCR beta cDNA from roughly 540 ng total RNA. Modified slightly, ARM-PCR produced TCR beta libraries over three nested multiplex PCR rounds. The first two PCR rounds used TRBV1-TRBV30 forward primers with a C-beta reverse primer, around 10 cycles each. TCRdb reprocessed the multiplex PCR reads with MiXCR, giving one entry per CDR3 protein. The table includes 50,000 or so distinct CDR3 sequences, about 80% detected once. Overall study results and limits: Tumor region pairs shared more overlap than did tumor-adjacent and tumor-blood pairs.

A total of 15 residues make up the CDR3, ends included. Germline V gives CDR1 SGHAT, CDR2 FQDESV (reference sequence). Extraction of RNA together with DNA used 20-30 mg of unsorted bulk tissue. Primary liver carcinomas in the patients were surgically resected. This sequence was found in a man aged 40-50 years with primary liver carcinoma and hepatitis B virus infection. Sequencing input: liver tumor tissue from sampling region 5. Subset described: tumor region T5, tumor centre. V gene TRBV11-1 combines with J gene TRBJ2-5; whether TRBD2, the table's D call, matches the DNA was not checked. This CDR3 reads CASTLTGLAGETHYS.